This T cell receptor (beta chain) was captured by sequencing in a study of cytomegalovirus exposure and HLA in healthy donors. Study findings and constraints: In vitro testing confirmed a few CMV-associated chains as specific for CMV antigens. Published work reported that the classifier diagnosed cytomegalovirus status with high specificity and sensitivity.

After removal of 1 base from V and 3 bases from J, the junction contained 6 bases not matched to a gene. Per the germline V gene, CDR1 is MGHDK and CDR2 is SYGVNS. CDR3 length equals 15 residues. A few counts support this clone. Antigen: not known. Measured with immunoSEQ multiplex PCR; TCRdb has only the in-frame clones, and not every one. The data show approximately 160,000 clones, with 89% seen just once and around 4.4% held by the top ten. The clonotype comes from a man aged 18 to 35 in good health and CMV-seropositive. Sequenced input: PBMCs. The chain has TRBV25-1 and TRBJ2-7; the match to TRBD1 covers 7 bases. CDR3 region: CASSEWTGVIYEQYF. As DNA, the CDR3 is TGTGCCAGCAGTGAATGGACAGGCGTAATCTACGAGCAGTACTTC.